This entry lists 23 T cell receptor beta chains sequenced from one sample in a study of regulatory T cells in long-lasting Graves disease. Libraries of TCR beta came from iRepertoire HTBI primers plus Arm-PCR of CDR3 regions. TCRdb called the multiplex PCR reads again in MiXCR, with one record for every CDR3 protein. The repertoire has about 300,000 distinct CDR3 sequences, about 20% of them found once; the top ten carry around 36%. The time point here: newly diagnosed GD, antithyroid drugs for less than 3 months. RNA isolated from PBMCs was used to make the TCR library. Material: peripheral blood mononuclear cells (PBMCs), obtained at new diagnosis, from a patient treated with antithyroid drugs. The receptor source for this set is a female donor with Graves disease.

This clonotype was counted a few times. V gene TRBV4-2 combines with J gene TRBJ2-7, with 10 bases matching TRBD2. Trimming at V came to 4 bases and at J to 7 bases, leaving 25 bases not matched to a gene. The CDR3 runs 20 residues. CDR1 LGHNA and CDR2 YNFKEQ come from the germline V gene. This chain's CDR3 is CASSLDLRGPSGSSSDEQYF. The CDR3 coding sequence is TGTGCCAGCAGCCTCGACCTAAGGGGTCCTAGCGGGAGTTCATCAGATGAGCAGTACTTC.

The rearrangement joins TRBV5-1 to TRBJ2-1; no firm D call. Looked up from germline, CDR1 is SGHRS and CDR2 is YFSETQ. This CDR3 comprises 15 residues. The V gene lost 6 bases and the J gene lost 2 bases, with 15 bases spanning the gap. The CDR3 nucleotides are TGCGCCAGCACCCCGGGTCCTACCCCCTACAATGAGCAGTTCTTC. Translating it yields CASTPGPTPYNEQFF.

At least ten counts were recorded for this clonotype. The chain links TRBV27 to TRBJ1-5; the D gene is possibly TRBD1 (5 bases). The CDR3 runs 17 residues. CDR1 MNHEY and CDR2 SMNVEV come from the germline V gene (reference sequence). V lost 5 bases and J lost 0, with 17 bases in between. Here the CDR3 reads CASSLTPQGSSNQPQHF. The CDR3 coding sequence is TGTGCCAGCAGTCTAACACCGCAGGGCTCTAGCAATCAGCCCCAGCATTTT.

V is TRBV13 and J is TRBJ2-3, with 7 bases aligning to TRBD2. Germline V gene data show CDR1 as PRHDT and CDR2 as FYEKMQ (reference sequence). This CDR3 has 15 residues. The junction had 10 bases not matched to a gene; V was cut back by 7 bases and J by 3 bases. The CDR3 loop reads CASNQGEGHTDTQYF. DNA for the CDR3: TGTGCCAGCAACCAAGGGGAGGGCCATACAGATACGCAGTATTTT. The entire variable domain, with the rest obtained from reference TRBV13 and TRBJ2-3, is as follows: AAGVIQSPRHLIKEKRETATLKCYPIPRHDTVYWYQQGPGQDPQFLISFYEKMQSDKGSIPDRFSAQQFSDYHSELNMSSLELGDSALYFCASNQGEGHTDTQYFGPGTRLTVL.

At least ten counts were recorded for this clonotype. CDR3 bases: TGTGCCACCGGGGGAGGCAGGGGATATGGCTACACCTTC. It is translated as CATGGGRGYGYTF. J is TRBJ1-2 and V is TRBV6-1; TRBD1 is a possible D gene (6 bases). Germline-derived CDR1 and CDR2 are MNHNS and SASEGT. The CDR3 sequence is 13 residues long. The ends were cut back, 10 bases at V and 5 bases at J, with 17 bases in the middle.

The rearrangement uses TRBV15 and TRBJ2-7; 11 positions agree with TRBD2. J gave up 6 bases and V 8 bases, and 12 bases lay outside the gene matches. Per germline, CDR1 LNHNV and CDR2 YYDKDF (reference sequence). This CDR3 has 15 amino acids. DNA for the CDR3: TGTGCCACCGCGCGACGACTAGCGGGATTTGGCGAGCAGTACTTC. It encodes CATARRLAGFGEQYF.

This clonotype appeared many times. This chain uses TRBV28 with TRBJ2-2; no clear D. Germline CDR1 reads MDHEN; CDR2 reads SYDVKM. Trimming removed 5 bases at V and 1 base at J, with 8 bases between. The CDR3 covers 14 residues. Written as DNA, the CDR3 is TGTGCCAGCAGTCAGACACTGAACACCGGGGAGCTGTTTTTT. It codes for CASSQTLNTGELFF.

This clonotype was detected ten times or more. The chain links TRBV6-5 to TRBJ1-4; D gene uncertain. Germline CDR1 reads MNHEY; CDR2 reads SVGAGI. Trimming stripped 8 bases from V and 4 bases from J, with 11 bases between. The CDR3 has 13 residues. The CDR3 reads CASGLDDNEKLFF. The CDR3 coding sequence is TGTGCCAGCGGTTTGGACGATAATGAAAAACTGTTTTTT.

The chain uses TRBV9 and TRBJ1-5, with D possibly TRBD1 on 5 matching bases. Per the germline V gene, CDR1 is SGDLS and CDR2 is YYNGEE. CDR3 size: 14 residues. V was trimmed by 3 bases and J by 9 bases, leaving 16 bases between them. The CDR3 protein is CASSARDVSSPQHF. CDR3 bases: TGTGCCAGCAGCGCCCGGGACGTCAGCTCGCCCCAGCATTTT.

The chain has TRBV12-5 and TRBJ1-5; unclear D gene. Germline V gene lookup returns CDR1 LGHNT and CDR2 FRNRAP. CDR3 length equals 12 residues. V was clipped by 1 base and J by 8 bases, with 6 bases between them. The DNA of the CDR3 is TGTGCTAGTGGTTTGGGACCTGAGCCCCAGCATTTT. The encoded protein is CASGLGPEPQHF.

About this clonotype itself: This sequence may be a read error, since a much larger clone differs from it by one base. The rearrangement links TRBV5-4 to TRBJ1-1; maybe TRBD1 (5 bases). Germline V gives CDR1 SGHNT, CDR2 YYREEE (reference sequence). The CDR3 extends over 16 amino acids. CDR3 in DNA: TGTGCCGGCAGCCGAGCGGGACGGACCATGAACACTGAAGCTTTCTTT. This translates into CAGSRAGRTMNTEAFF. The whole variable domain, remainder taken from reference TRBV5-4 and TRBJ1-1, is ETGVTQSPTHLIKTRGQQVTLRCSSQSGHNTVSWYQQALGQGPQFIFQYYREEENGRGNFPPRFSGLQFPNYSSELNVNALELDDSALYLCAGSRAGRTMNTEAFFGQGTRLTVV.

This clonotype was detected many times. This chain links TRBV9 with TRBJ1-4, with TRBD1 identical over 8 bases. Germline CDR1 reads SGDLS; CDR2 reads YYNGEE. The ends lost 5 bases at V and 2 bases at J; junction bases unmatched: 11. The CDR3 covers 17 residues. The CDR3 DNA sequence: TGTGCCAGCAGTACAGGGGGGCAGGTTTCTACTAATGAAAAACTGTTTTTT. As protein: CASSTGGQVSTNEKLFF.

This clonotype was seen repeatedly, ten times or more. V usage is TRBV27 and J usage is TRBJ1-4; D might be TRBD1 (5 bases). Germline-derived CDR1 and CDR2 are MNHEY and SMNVEV (reference sequence). V was pared by 2 bases and J by 2 bases, with 6 bases between. The CDR3 length is 14 residues. In nucleotides, the CDR3 is TGTGCCAGCAGTTTAGGGACCACTAATGAAAAACTGTTTTTT. This encodes CASSLGTTNEKLFF.

This clonotype was counted between two and nine times. The CDR3 region has the DNA TGTGCCAGCAGCCCCCAGGAATCCTACGAGCAGTACTTC. Amino acids: CASSPQESYEQYF. This chain uses TRBV7-9 with TRBJ2-7, with no clear D. The CDR3 covers 13 residues. Germline values: CDR1 SEHNR, CDR2 FQNEAQ (reference sequence). Trimming cost V 5 bases and J 1 base, with 9 bases left between them.

This clonotype showed up many times. The chain couples TRBV28 to TRBJ2-2; D call uncertain. This CDR3 has 12 amino acids. The V gene lost 2 bases and the J gene lost 6 bases, with 4 bases spanning the gap. The germline CDR1 and CDR2 sequences are MDHEN and SYDVKM. The CDR3 region has the DNA TGTGCCAGCAGTTTAATCTCCGGGGAGCTGTTTTTT. Translation: CASSLISGELFF.

In this sample, this clonotype turned up many times. This chain joins TRBV5-1 and TRBJ2-1; 9 bases align to TRBD2. CDR1 SGHRS and CDR2 YFSETQ come from the germline V gene. The CDR3 spans 16 residues. The trim removed 0 bases at V and 2 bases at J, leaving 3 bases unmatched. For the CDR3, the DNA is TGCGCCAGCAGCTTGGGACTAGCGGCTCCCTACAATGAGCAGTTCTTC. It encodes CASSLGLAAPYNEQFF.

A remark on this clonotype: A much more abundant neighbour one base away suggests this may be a read error. The rearrangement uses TRBV28 and TRBJ2-3; 7 nucleotides align to TRBD2. Germline-derived CDR1 and CDR2 are MDHEN and SYDVKM. The CDR3 has 18 residues. The CDR3 nucleotides read TGTGCCGGCAGTTTCAGTGGTGTCCTAGCGGCAAACACAGATACGCAGTATTTT. Translated, it gives CAGSFSGVLAANTDTQYF.

This clonotype was seen ten or more times. The chain uses TRBV27 and TRBJ2-2; 7 bases are a match to TRBD1. The CDR3 spans 13 residues. The ends lost 5 bases at V and 6 bases at J; junction bases unmatched: 3. CDR1 MNHEY and CDR2 SMNVEV come from the germline V gene (reference sequence). CDR3 DNA sequence: TGTGCCAGCAGTAATGACAGGGCCGGGGAGCTGTTTTTT. It yields the protein CASSNDRAGELFF.

Many counts were recorded for this clonotype. The V gene is TRBV29-1, the J gene TRBJ1-3, with 7 nucleotides matching TRBD1. Germline V gene lookup returns CDR1 SQVTM and CDR2 ANQGSEA. The trim removed 2 bases at V and 8 bases at J, leaving 3 bases unmatched. The CDR3 extends over 12 amino acids. The chain's CDR3 is CSVETGADTIYF. CDR3 DNA sequence: TGCAGCGTTGAAACAGGGGCGGACACCATATATTTT.

This clonotype has more than one count but fewer than ten. The chain is built from TRBV24-1 and TRBJ2-2; D uncertain. The V end lost 3 bases, the J end lost 4 bases, and 8 bases lay between the germline ends. This CDR3 has 14 residues. Germline V lookup: CDR1 KGHDR, CDR2 SFDVKD. The CDR3 nucleotides read TGTGCCACCAGTGATCCCGGCGGCACCGGGGAGCTGTTTTTT. Amino acid sequence: CATSDPGGTGELFF.

In its sample, this clonotype was seen many times. The chain is built from TRBV7-9 and TRBJ2-7; TRBD1 might be the D (5 bases). The V gene's germline CDR1 is SEHNR and CDR2 FQNEAQ (reference sequence). V lost 5 bases and J 2 bases, leaving 10 bases between the germline ends. This CDR3 is built from 13 residues. CDR3: CASSEPTAYEQYF. The CDR3 DNA is TGTGCCAGCAGCGAACCGACAGCCTACGAGCAGTACTTC.

This clonotype came up many times. The chain combines TRBV2 with TRBJ2-1; unclear D gene. CDR1 is SNHLY, CDR2 FYNNEI, per germline. Trimming cost V 5 bases and J 3 bases, with 14 bases left between them. This CDR3 has 15 amino acids. DNA of the CDR3: TGTGCCAGCAGTCCCCGGACGCGATTCTACAATGAGCAGTTCTTC. This codes for CASSPRTRFYNEQFF.

The CDR3 nucleotides are TGTGCCAGCGGCCGGGACAGGGTCGGCTACACCTTC. Its translation: CASGRDRVGYTF. This rearrangement joins TRBV27 to TRBJ1-2; TRBD1 aligns across 9 bases. The germline V gene has CDR1 MNHEY and CDR2 SMNVEV (reference sequence). Unmatched junction bases numbered 6, after V lost 8 bases and J lost 8 bases. This CDR3 region has 12 residues.